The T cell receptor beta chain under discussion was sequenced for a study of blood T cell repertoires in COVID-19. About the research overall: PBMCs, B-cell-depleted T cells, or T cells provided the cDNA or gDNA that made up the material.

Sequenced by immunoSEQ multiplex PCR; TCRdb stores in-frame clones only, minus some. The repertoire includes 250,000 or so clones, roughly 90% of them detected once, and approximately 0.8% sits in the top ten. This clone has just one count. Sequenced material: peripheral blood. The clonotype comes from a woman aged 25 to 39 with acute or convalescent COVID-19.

CDR3 DNA sequence: TGTGCCAGCAGCTTAGTCTCAGGAAACACTGAAGCTTTCTTT. Translation gives CASSLVSGNTEAFF. The rearrangement joins TRBV13 to TRBJ1-1; D call uncertain. The CDR3 runs 14 residues. The V and J ends lost 1 base and 2 bases respectively, with 8 bases between them. In germline, CDR1 is PRHDT, CDR2 FYEKMQ (reference sequence).